A single sample gave rise to the 3 T cell receptor beta chains below, sequenced in a study of cytomegalovirus exposure and HLA in healthy donors. PCR was performed using 60 Vbeta and 13 Jbeta primers. Method: immunoSEQ multiplex PCR; TCRdb's copy keeps in-frame clones and lacks some. The table has around 130,000 clones, 80% seen once. Sequencing was carried out using PBMCs. The source of these receptors is a man aged 25 to 40 in good health and CMV-seronegative.

The V call is TRBV27, the J call TRBJ1-5, with a possible D match to TRBD1 (5 bases). Trimming removed 5 bases at V and 0 bases at J, with 11 bases between. This CDR3 comprises 15 residues. Germline lookup yields CDR1 MNHEY and CDR2 SMNVEV (reference sequence). Here the CDR3 DNA reads TGTGCCAGCAGTCCTAGGGGTTATAGCAATCAGCCCCAGCATTTT. Translation: CASSPRGYSNQPQHF.

V usage is TRBV6-6 and J usage is TRBJ1-1; D possibly corresponds to TRBD1 (6 bases). The germline CDR1 and CDR2 sequences are MNHNY and SVGAGI (reference sequence). There are 14 residues in the CDR3. V was cut by 2 bases and J by 0 bases, with 7 bases left in between. CDR3 loop: CASSYDRLNTEAFF. The DNA of the CDR3 is TGTGCCAGCAGTTACGACAGGTTGAACACTGAAGCTTTCTTT.

This chain uses TRBV4-1 with TRBJ1-3; a possible D gene is TRBD1 (6 bases). The V and J ends lost 0 bases and 0 bases respectively, with 15 bases between them. CDR1 and CDR2 (germline): MGHRA, YSYEKL. This CDR3 spans 18 amino acids. This CDR3 is CASSQDPNRVFSGNTIYF. In DNA form, the CDR3 reads TGCGCCAGCAGCCAAGATCCGAACAGGGTCTTCTCTGGAAACACCATATATTTT.